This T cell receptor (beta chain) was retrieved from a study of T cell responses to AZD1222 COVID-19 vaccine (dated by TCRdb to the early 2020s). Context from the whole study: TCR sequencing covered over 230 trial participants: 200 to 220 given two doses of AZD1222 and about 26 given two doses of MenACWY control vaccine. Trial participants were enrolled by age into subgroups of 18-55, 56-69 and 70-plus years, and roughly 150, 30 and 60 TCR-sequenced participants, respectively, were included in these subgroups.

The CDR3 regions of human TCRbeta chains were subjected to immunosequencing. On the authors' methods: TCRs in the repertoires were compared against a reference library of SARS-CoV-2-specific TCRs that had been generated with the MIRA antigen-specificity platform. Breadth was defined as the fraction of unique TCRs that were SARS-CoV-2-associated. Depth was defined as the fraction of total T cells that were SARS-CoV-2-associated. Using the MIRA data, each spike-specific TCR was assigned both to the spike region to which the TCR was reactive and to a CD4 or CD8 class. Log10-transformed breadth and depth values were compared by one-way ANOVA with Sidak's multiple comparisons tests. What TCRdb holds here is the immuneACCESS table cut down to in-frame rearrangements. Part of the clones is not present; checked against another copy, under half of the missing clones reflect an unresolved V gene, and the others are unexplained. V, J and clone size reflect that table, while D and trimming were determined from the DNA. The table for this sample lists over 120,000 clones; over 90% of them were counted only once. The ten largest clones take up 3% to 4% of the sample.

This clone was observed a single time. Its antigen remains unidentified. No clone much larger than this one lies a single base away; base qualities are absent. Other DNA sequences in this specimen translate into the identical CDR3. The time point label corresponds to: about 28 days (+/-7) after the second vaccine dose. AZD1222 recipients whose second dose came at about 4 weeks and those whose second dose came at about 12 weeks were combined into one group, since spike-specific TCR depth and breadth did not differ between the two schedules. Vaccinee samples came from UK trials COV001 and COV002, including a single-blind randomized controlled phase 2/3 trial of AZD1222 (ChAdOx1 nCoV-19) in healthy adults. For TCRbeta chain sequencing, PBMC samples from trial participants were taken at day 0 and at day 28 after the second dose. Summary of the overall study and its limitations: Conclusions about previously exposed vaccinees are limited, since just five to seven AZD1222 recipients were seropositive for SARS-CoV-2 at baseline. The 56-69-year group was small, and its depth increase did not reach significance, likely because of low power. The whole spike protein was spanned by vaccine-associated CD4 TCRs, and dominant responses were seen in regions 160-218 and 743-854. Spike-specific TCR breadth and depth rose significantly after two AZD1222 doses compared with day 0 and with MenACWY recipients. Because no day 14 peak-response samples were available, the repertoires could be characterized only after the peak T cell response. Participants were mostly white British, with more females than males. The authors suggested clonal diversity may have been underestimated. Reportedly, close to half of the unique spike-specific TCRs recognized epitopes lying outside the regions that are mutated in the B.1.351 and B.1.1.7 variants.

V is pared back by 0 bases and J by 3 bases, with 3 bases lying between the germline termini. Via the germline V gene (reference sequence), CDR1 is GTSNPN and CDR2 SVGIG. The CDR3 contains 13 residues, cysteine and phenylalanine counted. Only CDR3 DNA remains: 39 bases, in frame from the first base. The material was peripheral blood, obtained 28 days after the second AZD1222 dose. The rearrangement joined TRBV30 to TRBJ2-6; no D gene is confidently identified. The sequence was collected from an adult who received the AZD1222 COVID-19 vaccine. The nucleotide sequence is TGTGCCTGGAGTGTGGGTGGGGCCAACGTCCTGACTTTC. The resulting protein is CAWSVGGANVLTF.